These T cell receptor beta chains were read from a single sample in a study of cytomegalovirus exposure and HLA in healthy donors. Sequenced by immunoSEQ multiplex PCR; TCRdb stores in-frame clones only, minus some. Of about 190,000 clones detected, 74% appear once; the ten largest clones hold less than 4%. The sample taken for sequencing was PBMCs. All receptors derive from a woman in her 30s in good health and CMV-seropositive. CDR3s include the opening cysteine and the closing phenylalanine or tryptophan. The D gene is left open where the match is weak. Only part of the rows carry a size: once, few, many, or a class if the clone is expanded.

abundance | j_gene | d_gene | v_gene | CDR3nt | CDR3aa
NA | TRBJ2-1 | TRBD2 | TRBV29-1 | TGCAGCGTCTCCGGGACTACTGAGGGCAATGAGCAGTTCTTC | CSVSGTTEGNEQFF
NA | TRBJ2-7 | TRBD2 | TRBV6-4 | TGTGCCAGCAGTGAGGGTACGGGAGGTACCTACGAGCAGTACTTC | CASSEGTGGTYEQYF
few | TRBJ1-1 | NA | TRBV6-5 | TGTGCCAGCAGTCCTACATTACAGATGAACACTGAAGCTTTCTTT | CASSPTLQMNTEAFF
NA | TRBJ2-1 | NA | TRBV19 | TGTGCCTCGACGGAGAGCTCCTACAATGAGCAGTTCTTC | CASTESSYNEQFF
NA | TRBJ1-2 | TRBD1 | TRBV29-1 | TGCAGCGTTGACCAAGACAGGGCCTATGGCTACACCTTC | CSVDQDRAYGYTF
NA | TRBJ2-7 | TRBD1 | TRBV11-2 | TGTGCCAGCAGCTTTAGTGGACAGGGGCGCGACGAGCAGTACTTC | CASSFSGQGRDEQYF
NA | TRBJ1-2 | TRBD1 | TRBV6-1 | TGTGCCAGCAGTGGCCGAGGCAGGGGGGATTATGGCTACACCTTC | CASSGRGRGDYGYTF
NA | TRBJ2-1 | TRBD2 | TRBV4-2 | TGTGCCAGCAGCCAAGTAGCGGGGGGGATGAATGAGCAGTTCTTC | CASSQVAGGMNEQFF
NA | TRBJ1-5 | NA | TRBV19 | TGTGCCAGTAGTCCAGGACAGATTAGCAATCAGCCCCAGCATTTT | CASSPGQISNQPQHF
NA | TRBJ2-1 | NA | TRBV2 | TGTGCGACCCCCGGGGTACGGTCCAATGAGCAGTTCTTC | CATPGVRSNEQFF
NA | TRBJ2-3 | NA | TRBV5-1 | TGCGCCAGCAGCTTGGCCCGCGGTAGGGGGGGTAGAGATACGCAGTATTTT | CASSLARGRGGRDTQYF
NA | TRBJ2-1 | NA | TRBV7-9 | TGTGCCAGCAGCTTATATCAGGGGCTCTACAATGAGCAGTTCTTC | CASSLYQGLYNEQFF
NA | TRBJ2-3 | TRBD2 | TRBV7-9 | TGTTCCAGCAGCTTGAGCCTAGCGGGAACAGATACGCAGTATTTT | CSSSLSLAGTDTQYF
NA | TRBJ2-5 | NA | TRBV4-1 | TGCGCCAGCAGCCCGTATACCGCGGAAGAGACCCAGTACTTC | CASSPYTAEETQYF
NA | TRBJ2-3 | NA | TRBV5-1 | TGCGCCAGCAGCTTGGAAGGGAGGCCCTACACAGATACGCAGTATTTT | CASSLEGRPYTDTQYF
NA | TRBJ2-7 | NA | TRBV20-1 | TGCAGTGCCTGGGACTCTCTACGGGGGTACTTC | CSAWDSLRGYF